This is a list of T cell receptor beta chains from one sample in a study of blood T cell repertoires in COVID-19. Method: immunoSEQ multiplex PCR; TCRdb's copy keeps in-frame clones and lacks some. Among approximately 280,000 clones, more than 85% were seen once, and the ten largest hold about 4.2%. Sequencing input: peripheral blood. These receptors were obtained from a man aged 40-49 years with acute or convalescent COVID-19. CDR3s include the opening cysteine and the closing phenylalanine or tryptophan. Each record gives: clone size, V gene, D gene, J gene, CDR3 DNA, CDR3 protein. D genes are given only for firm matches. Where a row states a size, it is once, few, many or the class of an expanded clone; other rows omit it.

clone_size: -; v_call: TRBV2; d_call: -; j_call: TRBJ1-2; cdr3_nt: TGTGCCAGCAGTGAAGACAGTGCCTATGGCTACACCTTC; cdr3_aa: CASSEDSAYGYTF
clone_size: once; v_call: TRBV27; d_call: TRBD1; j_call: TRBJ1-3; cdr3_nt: TGTGCCAGCAGTTTTAGGAACAAAGGGGGACAGAGCTCTGGAAACACCATATATTTT; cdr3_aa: CASSFRNKGGQSSGNTIYF
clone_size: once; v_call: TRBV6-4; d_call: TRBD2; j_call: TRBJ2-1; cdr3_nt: TGTGCCAGCAGCTTAGCGGGCCGAACCTACAATGAGCAGTTCTTC; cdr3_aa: CASSLAGRTYNEQFF
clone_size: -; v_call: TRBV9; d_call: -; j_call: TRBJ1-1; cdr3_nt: TGTGCCAGCAGCCCCTTCTGGGCCACTGAAGCTTTCTTT; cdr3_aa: CASSPFWATEAFF
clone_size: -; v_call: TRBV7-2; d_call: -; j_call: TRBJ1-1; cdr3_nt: TGTGCCAGCAGCATAACAGGGAACATGAACACTGAAGCTTTCTTT; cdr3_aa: CASSITGNMNTEAFF
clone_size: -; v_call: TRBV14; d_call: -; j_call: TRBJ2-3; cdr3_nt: TGTGCCAGCAGCCAGTACAGGGTCACAGATACGCAGTATTTT; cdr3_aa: CASSQYRVTDTQYF
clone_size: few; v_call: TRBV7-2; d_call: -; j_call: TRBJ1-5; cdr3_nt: TGTGCCAGCAGCTTCAGGATGGATCAGCCCCAGCATTTT; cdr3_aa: CASSFRMDQPQHF
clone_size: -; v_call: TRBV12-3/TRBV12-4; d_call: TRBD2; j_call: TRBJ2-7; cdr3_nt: TGTGCCAGCAGTCTAGCGGGAGGCGAGCAGTACTTC; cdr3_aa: CASSLAGGEQYF
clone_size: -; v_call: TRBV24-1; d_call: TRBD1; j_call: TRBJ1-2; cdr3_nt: TGTGCCACCAGTGATCCAACACAGGGGCAGGCCTATGGCTACACCTTC; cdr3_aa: CATSDPTQGQAYGYTF
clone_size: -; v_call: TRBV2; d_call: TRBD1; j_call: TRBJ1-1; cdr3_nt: TGTGCCAGCATGCAGACAGGGGGCAACACTGAAGCTTTCTTT; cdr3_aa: CASMQTGGNTEAFF
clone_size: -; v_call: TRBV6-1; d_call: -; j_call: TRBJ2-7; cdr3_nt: TGTGCCAGCAGTGAAGCCCCAGGCCACTCCTACGAGCAGTACTTC; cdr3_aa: CASSEAPGHSYEQYF
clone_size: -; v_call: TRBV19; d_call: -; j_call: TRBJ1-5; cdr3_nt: TGTGCCAGTAGATACGGGGAAATAAATCAGCCCCAGCATTTT; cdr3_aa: CASRYGEINQPQHF
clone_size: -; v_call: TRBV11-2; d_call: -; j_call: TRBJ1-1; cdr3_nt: TGTGCCAGCAGCTTTCAGGGTTCCACTGAAGCTTTCTTT; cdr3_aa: CASSFQGSTEAFF
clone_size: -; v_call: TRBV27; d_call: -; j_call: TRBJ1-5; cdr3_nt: TGTGCCAGCAGTTTGGCGGGTATAGGCAATCAGCCCCAGCATTTT; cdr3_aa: CASSLAGIGNQPQHF
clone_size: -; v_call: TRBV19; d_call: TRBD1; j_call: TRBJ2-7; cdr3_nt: TGTGCCAGTAGTCCGTCGCTTCCGGGACAGGGGGCGAATGAGCAGTACTTC; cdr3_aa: CASSPSLPGQGANEQYF
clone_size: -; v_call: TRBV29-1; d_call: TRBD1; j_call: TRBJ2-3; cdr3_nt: TGCAGCGTTAGGGGTCTCTACAGGGGGGGCACAGATACGCAGTATTTT; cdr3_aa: CSVRGLYRGGTDTQYF
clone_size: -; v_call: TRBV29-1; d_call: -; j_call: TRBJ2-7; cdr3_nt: TGCAGCGTTGGGGAGGTACTGTCGAAAACCTACGAGCAGTACTTC; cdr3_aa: CSVGEVLSKTYEQYF
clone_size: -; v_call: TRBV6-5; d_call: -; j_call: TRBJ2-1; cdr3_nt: TGTGCCAGCCAACAGCTCACGGAGCAGTTCTTC; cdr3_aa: CASQQLTEQFF
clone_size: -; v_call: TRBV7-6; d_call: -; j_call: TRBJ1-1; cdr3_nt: TGTGCCAGCAGCCCACGGTCTATCGGGACTGAAGCTTTCTTT; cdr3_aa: CASSPRSIGTEAFF
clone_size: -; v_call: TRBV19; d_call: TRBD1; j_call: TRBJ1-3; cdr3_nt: TGTGCCAGTAGTATCTACGGACAGGGGGCTAACTCTGGAAACACCATATATTTT; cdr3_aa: CASSIYGQGANSGNTIYF
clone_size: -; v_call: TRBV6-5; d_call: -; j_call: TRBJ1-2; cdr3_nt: TGTGCCAGCAGTTACTCGCGATCGGCTAACTATGGCTACACCTTC; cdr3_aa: CASSYSRSANYGYTF
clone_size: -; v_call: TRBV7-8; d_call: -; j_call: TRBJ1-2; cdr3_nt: TGTGCCAGCAGCTTAGGACTACCAGCTAACTATGGCTACACCTTC; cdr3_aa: CASSLGLPANYGYTF
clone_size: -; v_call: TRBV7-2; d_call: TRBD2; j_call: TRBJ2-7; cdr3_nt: TGTGCCAGCAGCCGGCGCGGGGGGGCCTCTAACGAGCAGTACTTC; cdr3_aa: CASSRRGGASNEQYF
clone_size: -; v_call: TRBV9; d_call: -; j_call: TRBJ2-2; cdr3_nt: TGTGCCAGCAGCGTAGCCTCGCAGGGCGGGGAGCTGTTTTTT; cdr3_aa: CASSVASQGGELFF
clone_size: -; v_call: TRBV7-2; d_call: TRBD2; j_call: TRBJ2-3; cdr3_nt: TGTGCCAGCAGCCCTCGGACTAGCGGCCGCTGGGATACGCAGTATTTT; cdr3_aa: CASSPRTSGRWDTQYF
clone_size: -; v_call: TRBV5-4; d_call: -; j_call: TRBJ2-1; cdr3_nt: TGTGCCAGCGGGGGCGATAATTCCTACAATGAGCAGTTCTTC; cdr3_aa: CASGGDNSYNEQFF
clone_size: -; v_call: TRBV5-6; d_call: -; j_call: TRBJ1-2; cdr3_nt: TGTGCCAGCAGCCCAAACCTACAGGGAAAGATCGGTGGCTACACCTTC; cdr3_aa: CASSPNLQGKIGGYTF
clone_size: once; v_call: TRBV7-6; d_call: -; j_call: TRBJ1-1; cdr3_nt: TGTGCCAGCAGCTTAGGAGGGCGGGGTGTAAACACTGAAGCTTTCTTT; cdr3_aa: CASSLGGRGVNTEAFF
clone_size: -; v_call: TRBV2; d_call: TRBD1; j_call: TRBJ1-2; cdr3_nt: TGTGCCAGCAGTGGGACAGGGGGCACGGAGGGCTACACCTTC; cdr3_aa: CASSGTGGTEGYTF
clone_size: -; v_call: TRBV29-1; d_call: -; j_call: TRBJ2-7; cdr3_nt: TGCAGCGTGAAAGACGGGGTCGGAATCTCCTACGAGCAGTACTTC; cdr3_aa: CSVKDGVGISYEQYF
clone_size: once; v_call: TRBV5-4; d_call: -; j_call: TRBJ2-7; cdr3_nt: TGTGCCAGCAGCAGGGACTCAAACTACGAGCAGTACTTC; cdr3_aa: CASSRDSNYEQYF
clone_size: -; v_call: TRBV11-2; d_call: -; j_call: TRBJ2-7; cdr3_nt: TGTGCCAGCAGCTCTGGAACAGGGCCCTACGAGCAGTACTTC; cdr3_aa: CASSSGTGPYEQYF
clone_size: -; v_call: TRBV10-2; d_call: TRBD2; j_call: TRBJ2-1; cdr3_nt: TGCGCCAGCAGTGGCCCTAGCGGGGCTTCCTACAATGAGCAGTTCTTC; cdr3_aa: CASSGPSGASYNEQFF
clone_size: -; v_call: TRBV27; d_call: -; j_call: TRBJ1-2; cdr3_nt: TGTGCCAGCACTAAGGTCCCCAGCGTATATGGCTACACCTTC; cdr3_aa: CASTKVPSVYGYTF
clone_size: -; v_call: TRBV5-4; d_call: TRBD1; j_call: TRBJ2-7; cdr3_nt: TGTGCCAGCAGCCTGGCTGGGACAGGGACCTACGAGCAGTACTTC; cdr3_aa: CASSLAGTGTYEQYF
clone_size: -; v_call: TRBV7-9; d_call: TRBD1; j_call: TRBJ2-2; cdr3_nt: TGTGCCAGCAGCCCCCCGACAGGGTCTTACACCGGGGAGCTGTTTTTT; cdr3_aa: CASSPPTGSYTGELFF
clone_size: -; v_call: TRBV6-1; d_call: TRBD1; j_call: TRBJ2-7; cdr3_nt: TGTGCCAGCAGTGAGTGGACAGGGAAATCCTACGAGCAGTACTTC; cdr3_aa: CASSEWTGKSYEQYF
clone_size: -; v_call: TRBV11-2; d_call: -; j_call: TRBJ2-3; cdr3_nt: TGTGCCAGCAGCCCGGCCCGGACTGGGGATACGCAGTATTTT; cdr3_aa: CASSPARTGDTQYF
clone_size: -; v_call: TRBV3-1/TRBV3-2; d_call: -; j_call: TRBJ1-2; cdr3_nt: TGTGCCAGCAGCCAAGTATCCGGGGATAACTATGGCTACACCTTC; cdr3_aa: CASSQVSGDNYGYTF
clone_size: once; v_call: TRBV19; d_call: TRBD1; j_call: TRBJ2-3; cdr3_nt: TGTGCCAGTAGTAAGACAGGGCATCCGCGCACAGATACGCAGTATTTT; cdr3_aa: CASSKTGHPRTDTQYF
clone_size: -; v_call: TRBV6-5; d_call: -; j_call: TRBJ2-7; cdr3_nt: TGTGCCAGCAGCCAGGGGTCTGGGTCCCCCTACGAGCAGTACTTC; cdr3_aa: CASSQGSGSPYEQYF
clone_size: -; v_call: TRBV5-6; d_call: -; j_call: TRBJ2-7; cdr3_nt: TGTGCCAGCAGCCTAAGACAGGGAGGTTACGAGCAGTACTTC; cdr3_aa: CASSLRQGGYEQYF
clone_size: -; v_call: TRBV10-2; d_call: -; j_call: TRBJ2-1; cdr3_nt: TGCGCCAGCAGAATTAGCTCCTACAATGAGCAGTTCTTC; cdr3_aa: CASRISSYNEQFF
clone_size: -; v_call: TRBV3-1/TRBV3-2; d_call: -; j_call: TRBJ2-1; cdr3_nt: TGTGCCGGGCCTTGGAATGAGCAGTTCTTC; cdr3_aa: CAGPWNEQFF
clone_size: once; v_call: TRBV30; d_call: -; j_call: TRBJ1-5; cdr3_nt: TGTGCCTGGAGTGTACAGTTAGCGGGGGTAGGGCCCCAGCATTTT; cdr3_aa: CAWSVQLAGVGPQHF
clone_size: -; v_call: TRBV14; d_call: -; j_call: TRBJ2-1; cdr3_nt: TGTGCCAGCAGCCAAGATGTGGGGGGGCCTGGATGGGAGCAGTTCTTC; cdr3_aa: CASSQDVGGPGWEQFF
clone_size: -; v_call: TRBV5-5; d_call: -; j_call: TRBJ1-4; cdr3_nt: TGTGCCAGCAGCTTCACAGGGATTGCAACTAATGAAAAACTGTTTTTT; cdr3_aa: CASSFTGIATNEKLFF
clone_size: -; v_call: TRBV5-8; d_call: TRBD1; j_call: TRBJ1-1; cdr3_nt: TGTGCCAGCAGCCCTATTCCGGGGACAGACACTGAAGCTTTCTTT; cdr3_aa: CASSPIPGTDTEAFF
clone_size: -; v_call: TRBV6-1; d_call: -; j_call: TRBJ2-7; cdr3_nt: TGTGCCAGCAGTGAGCAGGTTATCGAGCAGTACTTC; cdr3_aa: CASSEQVIEQYF
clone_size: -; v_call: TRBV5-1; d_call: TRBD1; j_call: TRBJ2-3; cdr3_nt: TGCGCCAGCGGCCGGGACAGCAACACAGATACGCAGTATTTT; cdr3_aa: CASGRDSNTDTQYF
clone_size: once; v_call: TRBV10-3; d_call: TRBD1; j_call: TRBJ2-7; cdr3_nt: TGTGCCATCAGTAAAGACCGGGACAGCTTCTACGAGCAGTACTTC; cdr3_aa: CAISKDRDSFYEQYF
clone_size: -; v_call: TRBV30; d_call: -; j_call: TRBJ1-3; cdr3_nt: TGTGCCTGGAGCAGCTCTGGAAACACCATATATTTT; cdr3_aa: CAWSSSGNTIYF
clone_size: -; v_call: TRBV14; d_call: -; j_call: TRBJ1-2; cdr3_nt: TGTGCCAGCAGCCAAATCCGTCGTTATGGCTACACCTTC; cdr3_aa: CASSQIRRYGYTF